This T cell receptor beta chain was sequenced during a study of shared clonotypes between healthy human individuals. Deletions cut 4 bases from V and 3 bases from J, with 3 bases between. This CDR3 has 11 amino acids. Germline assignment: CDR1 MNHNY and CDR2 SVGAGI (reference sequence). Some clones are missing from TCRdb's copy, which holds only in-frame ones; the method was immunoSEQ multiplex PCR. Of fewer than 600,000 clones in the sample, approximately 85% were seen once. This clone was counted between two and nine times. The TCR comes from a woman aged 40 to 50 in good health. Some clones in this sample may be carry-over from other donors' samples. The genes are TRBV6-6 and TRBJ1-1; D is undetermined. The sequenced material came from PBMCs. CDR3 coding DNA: TGTGCCAGCAGTTGGGACACTGAAGCTTTCTTT. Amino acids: CASSWDTEAFF.